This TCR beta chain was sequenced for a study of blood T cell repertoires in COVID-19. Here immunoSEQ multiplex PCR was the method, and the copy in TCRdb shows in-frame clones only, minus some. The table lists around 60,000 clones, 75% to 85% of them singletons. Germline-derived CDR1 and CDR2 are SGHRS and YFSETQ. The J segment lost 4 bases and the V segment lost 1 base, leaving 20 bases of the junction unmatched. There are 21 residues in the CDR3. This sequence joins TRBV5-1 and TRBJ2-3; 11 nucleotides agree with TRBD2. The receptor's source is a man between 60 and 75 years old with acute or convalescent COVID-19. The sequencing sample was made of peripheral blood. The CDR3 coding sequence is TGCGCCAGCAGCTTGCGCCCCCCGGGACTAGCGGCTAGGGGCCGCGCAGATACGCAGTATTTT. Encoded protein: CASSLRPPGLAARGRADTQYF.